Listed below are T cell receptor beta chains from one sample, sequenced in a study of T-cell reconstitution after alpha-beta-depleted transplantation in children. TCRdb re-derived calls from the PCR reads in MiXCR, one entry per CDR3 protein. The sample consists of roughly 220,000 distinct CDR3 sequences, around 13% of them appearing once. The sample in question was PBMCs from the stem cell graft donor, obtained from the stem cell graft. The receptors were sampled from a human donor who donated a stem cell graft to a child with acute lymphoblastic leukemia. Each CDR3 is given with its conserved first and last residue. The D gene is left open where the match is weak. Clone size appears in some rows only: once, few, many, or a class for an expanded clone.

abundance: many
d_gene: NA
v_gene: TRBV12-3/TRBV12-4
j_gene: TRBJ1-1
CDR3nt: TGTGCCAGCAGTTTAGCGCGGCAGTTGAACACTGAAGCTTTCTTT
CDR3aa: CASSLARQLNTEAFF

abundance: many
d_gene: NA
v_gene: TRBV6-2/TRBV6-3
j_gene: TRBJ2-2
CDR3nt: TGTGCCAGCAGCCTTCAGGGTTACACCGGGGAGCTGTTTTTT
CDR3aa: CASSLQGYTGELFF

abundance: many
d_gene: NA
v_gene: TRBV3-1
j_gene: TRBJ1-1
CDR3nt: TGTGCCAGCAGTAAGACAGAAGCAGGCACTGAAGCTTTCTTT
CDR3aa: CASSKTEAGTEAFF

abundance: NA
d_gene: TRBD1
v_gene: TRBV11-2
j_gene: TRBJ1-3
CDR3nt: TGTGCCAGCAGCCCTCTTGGACAGGGGGCGTATGGACCTGGAAACACCATATATTTT
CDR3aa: CASSPLGQGAYGPGNTIYF

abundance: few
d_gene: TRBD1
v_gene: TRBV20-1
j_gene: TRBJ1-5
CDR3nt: TGCAGTGCTAGATTTGCCGGGACAGGGGTGGACAATCAGCCCCAGCATTTT
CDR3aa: CSARFAGTGVDNQPQHF

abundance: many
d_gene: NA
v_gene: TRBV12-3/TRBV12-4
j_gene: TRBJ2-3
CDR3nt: TGTGCCAGCAGTTTTGGACCTGGCACAGATACGCAGTATTTT
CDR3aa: CASSFGPGTDTQYF

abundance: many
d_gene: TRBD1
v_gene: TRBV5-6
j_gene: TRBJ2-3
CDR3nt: TGTGCCAGCAGCTTAATGAGGGACAGTGGTACGCAGTATTTT
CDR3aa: CASSLMRDSGTQYF

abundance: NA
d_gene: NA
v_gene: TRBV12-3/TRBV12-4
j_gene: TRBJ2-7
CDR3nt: TGTGCCAGCAGTTTGGCGGAAGTTTCCTACGAGCAGTACTTC
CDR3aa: CASSLAEVSYEQYF

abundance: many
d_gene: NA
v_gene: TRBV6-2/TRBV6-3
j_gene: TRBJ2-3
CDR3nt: TGTGCCAGCAGTTACCGGAGGGTGGCAGGAACCACAGATACGCAGTATTTT
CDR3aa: CASSYRRVAGTTDTQYF

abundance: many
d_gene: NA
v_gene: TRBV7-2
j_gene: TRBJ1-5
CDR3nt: TGTGCCAGCAGCCCCCCCGGGACAAGGGATCAGCCCCAGCATTTT
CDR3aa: CASSPPGTRDQPQHF

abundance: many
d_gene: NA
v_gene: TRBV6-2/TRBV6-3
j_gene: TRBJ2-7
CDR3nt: TGTGCCAGCCGCCAGACAGCGGCACGGATCTACGAGCAGTACTTC
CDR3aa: CASRQTAARIYEQYF

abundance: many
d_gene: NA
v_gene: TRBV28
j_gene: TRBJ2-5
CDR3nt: TGTGCCAGCAGATTGGTGGTAGGGGGGGCACAAGAGACCCAGTACTTC
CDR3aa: CASRLVVGGAQETQYF

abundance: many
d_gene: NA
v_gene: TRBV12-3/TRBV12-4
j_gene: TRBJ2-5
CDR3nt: TGTGCCAGCAGGTATACAGGGTTTGGAGAGACCCAGTACTTC
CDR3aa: CASRYTGFGETQYF

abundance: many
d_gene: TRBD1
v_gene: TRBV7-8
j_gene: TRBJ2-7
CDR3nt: TGTGCCAGCAGCCTCTGGACAGGGGGGTACGAGCAGTACTTC
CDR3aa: CASSLWTGGYEQYF

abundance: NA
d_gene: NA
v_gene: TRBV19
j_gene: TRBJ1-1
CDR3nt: TGTGCCACTTCGTGGTCGCTGAACACTGAAGCTTTCTTT
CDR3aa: CATSWSLNTEAFF

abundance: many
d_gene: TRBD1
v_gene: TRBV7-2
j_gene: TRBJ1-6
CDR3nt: TGTGCCAGCAGCTTAGCTCCGGGACAGACTAATTCACCCCTCCACTTT
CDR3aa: CASSLAPGQTNSPLHF

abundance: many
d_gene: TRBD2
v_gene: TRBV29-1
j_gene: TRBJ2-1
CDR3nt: TGCAGCGCTGCGGGGACTAGCGGGGACAATGAGCAGTTCTTC
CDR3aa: CSAAGTSGDNEQFF

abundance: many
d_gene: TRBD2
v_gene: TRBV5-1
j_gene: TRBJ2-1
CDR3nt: TGCGCCAGCAGCTACCCTCGGGGGATCAGGACTAGCGGGGGGGAATCCTACAATGAGCAGTTCTTC
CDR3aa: CASSYPRGIRTSGGESYNEQFF

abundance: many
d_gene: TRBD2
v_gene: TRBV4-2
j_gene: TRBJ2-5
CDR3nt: TGTGCCAGCAGCCAAGAAGGACTCCAACTAGCGCCGCAAGAGACCCAGTACTTC
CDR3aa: CASSQEGLQLAPQETQYF

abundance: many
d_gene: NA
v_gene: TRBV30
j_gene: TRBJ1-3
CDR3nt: TGTGCCTGGAATCCCCCAGGGTCCGGAAACACCATATATTTT
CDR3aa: CAWNPPGSGNTIYF

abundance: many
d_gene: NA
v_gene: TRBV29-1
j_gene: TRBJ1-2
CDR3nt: TGCAGCGTTGACGGTGGGACACGCTATGGCTACACCTTC
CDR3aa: CSVDGGTRYGYTF

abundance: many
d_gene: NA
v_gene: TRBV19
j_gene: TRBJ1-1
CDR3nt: TGTGCCAGTAGTCCCCAATTCAGGGCGACCACTGAAGCTTTCTTT
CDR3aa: CASSPQFRATTEAFF

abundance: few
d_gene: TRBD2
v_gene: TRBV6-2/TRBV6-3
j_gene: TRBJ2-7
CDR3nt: TGTGCCAGCAGTTACTCGATTACGGGGGGGAAGGATTCCTACGAGCAGTACTTC
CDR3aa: CASSYSITGGKDSYEQYF

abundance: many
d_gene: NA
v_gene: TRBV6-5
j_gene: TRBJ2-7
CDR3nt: TGTGCCAGCAGAAATCTCGCGGGACAGTCCTACGAGCAGTACTTC
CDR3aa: CASRNLAGQSYEQYF

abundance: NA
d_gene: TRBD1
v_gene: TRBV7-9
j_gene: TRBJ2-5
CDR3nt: TGTGTCACCGACAGGGGTTTTGGAGAGACCCAGTACTTC
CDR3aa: CVTDRGFGETQYF

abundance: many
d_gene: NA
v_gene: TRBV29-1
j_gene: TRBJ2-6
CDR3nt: TGCAGCGTTGAAGACTGGGCAGACTCCGCTGGGGCCAACGTCCTGACTTTC
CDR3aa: CSVEDWADSAGANVLTF

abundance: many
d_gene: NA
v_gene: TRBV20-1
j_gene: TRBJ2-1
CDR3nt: TGCAGTGCTAGCCCGGGGTCCTTCGCCTATGAGCAGTTCTTC
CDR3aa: CSASPGSFAYEQFF

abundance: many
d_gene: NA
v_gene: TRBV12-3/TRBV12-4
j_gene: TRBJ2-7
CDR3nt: TGTGCCAGCAGTTTATTCCGGGCACCTGGCTACGAGCAGTACTTC
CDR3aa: CASSLFRAPGYEQYF

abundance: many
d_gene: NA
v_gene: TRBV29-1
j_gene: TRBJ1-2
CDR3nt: TGCAGCGTTGAGAAAGAGATTACTAACTATGGCTACACCTTC
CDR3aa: CSVEKEITNYGYTF

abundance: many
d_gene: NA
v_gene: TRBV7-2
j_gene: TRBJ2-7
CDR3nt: TGTGCCAGCAGCTCCACCCTAGTTAACGAGCAGTACTTC
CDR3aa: CASSSTLVNEQYF

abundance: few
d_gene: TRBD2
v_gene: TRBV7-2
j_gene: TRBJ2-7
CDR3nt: TGTGCCAGCAGCCAAACTAGCGGGAGTGCCTACGAGCAGTACTTC
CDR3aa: CASSQTSGSAYEQYF

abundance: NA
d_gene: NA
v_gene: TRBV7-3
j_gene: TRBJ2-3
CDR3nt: TGTGCCAGCAGCCCCGGACACGTGGGGGATACGCAGTATTTT
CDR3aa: CASSPGHVGDTQYF

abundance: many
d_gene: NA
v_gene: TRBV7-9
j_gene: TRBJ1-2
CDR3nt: TGTGCCAGCAGCTTTGTGGGGGCCGGCTATGGCTACACCTTC
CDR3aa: CASSFVGAGYGYTF

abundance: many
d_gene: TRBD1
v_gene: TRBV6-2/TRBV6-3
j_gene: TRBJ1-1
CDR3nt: TGTGCCAGCAGTAGAACAGGGGGCGGGACCACTGAAGCTTTCTTT
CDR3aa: CASSRTGGGTTEAFF

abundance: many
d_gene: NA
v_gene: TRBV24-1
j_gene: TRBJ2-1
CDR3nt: TGTGCCACCAGTGGGGTGGGATCCTACAATGAGCAGTTCTTC
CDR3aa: CATSGVGSYNEQFF

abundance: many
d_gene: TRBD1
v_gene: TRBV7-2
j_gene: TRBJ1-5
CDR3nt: TGTGCCAGCAGCCCAGGACAGGGGGCTAATCAGCCCCAGCATTTT
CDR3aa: CASSPGQGANQPQHF

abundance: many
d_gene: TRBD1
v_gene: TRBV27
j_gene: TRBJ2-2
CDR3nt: TGTGCCAGCAGTTTACACAGGGGACCCGGGGAGCTGTTTTTT
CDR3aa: CASSLHRGPGELFF

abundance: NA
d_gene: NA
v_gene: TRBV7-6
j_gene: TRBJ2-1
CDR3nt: TGTGCCAGCAGCTTATACGGGTACAATGAGCAGTTCTTC
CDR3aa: CASSLYGYNEQFF

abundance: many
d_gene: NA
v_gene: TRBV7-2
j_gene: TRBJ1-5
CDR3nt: TGTGCCAGTACCCGTAGCAATCAGCCCCAGCATTTT
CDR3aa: CASTRSNQPQHF

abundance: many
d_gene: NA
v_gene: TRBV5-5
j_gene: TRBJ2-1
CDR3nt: TGTGCCAGCAGTAGGACCTTGAGCTCCTACAATGAGCAGTTCTTC
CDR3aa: CASSRTLSSYNEQFF

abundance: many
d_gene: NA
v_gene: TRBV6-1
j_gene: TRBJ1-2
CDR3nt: TGTGCCAGCAGTGTAGGGCAGGGAGGCGACGGCTACACCTTC
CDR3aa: CASSVGQGGDGYTF

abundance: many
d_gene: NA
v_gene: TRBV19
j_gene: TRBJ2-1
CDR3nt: TGTGCCAGTAGTATAGGTGAGGGCTACAATGAGCAGTTCTTC
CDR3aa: CASSIGEGYNEQFF

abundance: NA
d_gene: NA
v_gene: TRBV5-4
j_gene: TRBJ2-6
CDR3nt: TGTGCCAGCAGCTTGGCTGGGGGTTCTGGGGCCAACGGCCTGACTTTC
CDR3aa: CASSLAGGSGANGLTF

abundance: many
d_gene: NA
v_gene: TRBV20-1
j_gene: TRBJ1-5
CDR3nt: TGCAGTGCTAGAGCGGTCAATCAGCCCCAGCATTTT
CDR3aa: CSARAVNQPQHF

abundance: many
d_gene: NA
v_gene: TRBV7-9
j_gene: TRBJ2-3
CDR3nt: TGTGCCAGCACCATGCATCAGGGATCAGCAGATACGCAGTATTTT
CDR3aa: CASTMHQGSADTQYF

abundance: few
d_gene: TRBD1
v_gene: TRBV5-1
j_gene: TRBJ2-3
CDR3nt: TGCGCCAGCAGCTTAACCGGGACAGGGGGCTCAGATACGCAGTATTTT
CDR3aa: CASSLTGTGGSDTQYF

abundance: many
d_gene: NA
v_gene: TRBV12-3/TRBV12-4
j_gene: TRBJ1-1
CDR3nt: TGTGCCAGCAGTAAGGTGGGGAATCGGGTGAACACTGAAGCTTTCTTT
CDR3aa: CASSKVGNRVNTEAFF

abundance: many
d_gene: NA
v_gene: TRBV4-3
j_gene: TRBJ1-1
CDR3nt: TGCGCCAGCAGCCAAGAAATGGCTTCTTCAATGGGCACTGAAGCTTTCTTT
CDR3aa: CASSQEMASSMGTEAFF